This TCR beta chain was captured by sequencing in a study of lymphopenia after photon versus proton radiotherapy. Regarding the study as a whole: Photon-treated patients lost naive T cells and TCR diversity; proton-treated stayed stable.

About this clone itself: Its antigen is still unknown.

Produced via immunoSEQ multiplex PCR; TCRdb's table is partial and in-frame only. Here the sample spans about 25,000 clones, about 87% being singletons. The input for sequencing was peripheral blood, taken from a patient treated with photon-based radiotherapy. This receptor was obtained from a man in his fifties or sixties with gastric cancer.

The CDR3 DNA follows: TGTGCCAGCAGCCAGCCCTTGGGGGTGGGTGAAAAACTGTTTTTT. As protein: CASSQPLGVGEKLFF. The V call is TRBV7-8, the J call TRBJ1-4; TRBD1 might be the D (5 bases). From germline, CDR1 is SGHVS and CDR2 FQNEAQ. The CDR3 spans 15 residues. The V gene lost 5 bases and the J gene lost 7 bases, with 17 bases spanning the gap. Using reference TRBV7-8 and TRBJ1-4 for the parts outside the CDR3, the full variable domain is GAGVSQSPRYKVAKRGQDVALRCDPISGHVSLFWYQQALGQGPEFLTYFQNEAQLDKSGLPSDRFFAERPEGSVSTLKIQRTQQEDSAVYLCASSQPLGVGEKLFFGSGTQLSVL.